Listed below are T cell receptor beta chains from one sample, sequenced in a study of T cells in Graves' hyperthyroidism and ophthalmopathy. TCRdb re-derived calls from the multiplex PCR reads in MiXCR, one entry per CDR3 protein. The top ten clones hold roughly 31% of a sample with 700,000 to 950,000 distinct CDR3 sequences, about a third of them seen once. The sequenced sample consisted of blood. The source of these receptors is a middle-aged woman with Graves' hyperthyroidism. Both conserved end residues are part of each CDR3.

J gene: TRBJ1-6; V gene: TRBV19; CDR3 protein: CASSLTGTGNSPLHF
J gene: TRBJ2-5; V gene: TRBV7-8; CDR3 protein: CASSQASGGYQETQYF
J gene: TRBJ1-2; V gene: TRBV6-2/TRBV6-3; CDR3 protein: CASSYNSQGIYGYTF
J gene: TRBJ1-1; V gene: TRBV6-1; CDR3 protein: CASISGTDTEAFF
J gene: TRBJ2-2; V gene: TRBV19; CDR3 protein: CASGPKGELFF
J gene: TRBJ1-4; V gene: TRBV10-3; CDR3 protein: CAISESVKKLFF
J gene: TRBJ1-2; V gene: TRBV7-8; CDR3 protein: CASSLYATRNYGYTF
J gene: .; V gene: TRBV11-1; CDR3 protein: CASSLAGGNEQFF
J gene: TRBJ1-5; V gene: TRBV10-3; CDR3 protein: CAISPRDRPGNQPQHF
J gene: TRBJ2-7; V gene: TRBV9; CDR3 protein: CASSVGTSVSYEQYF
J gene: TRBJ1-4; V gene: TRBV7-2; CDR3 protein: CASSLGQGVGKLFF
J gene: TRBJ2-5; V gene: TRBV9; CDR3 protein: CASSVSAGEETQYF
J gene: TRBJ2-5; V gene: TRBV29-1; CDR3 protein: CSLQGVRGLETQYF
J gene: TRBJ2-2; V gene: TRBV7-7; CDR3 protein: CAGSLKRGSGELFF
J gene: TRBJ1-2; V gene: TRBV15; CDR3 protein: CATSRTSTGDTRGYTF
J gene: TRBJ2-7; V gene: TRBV20-1; CDR3 protein: CSAERLAGEPYEQYF
J gene: TRBJ2-7; V gene: TRBV20-1; CDR3 protein: CSARTGLNEQYF
J gene: TRBJ1-6; V gene: TRBV9; CDR3 protein: CASSVGDRDYNSPLHF
J gene: TRBJ2-5; V gene: TRBV28; CDR3 protein: CASSSIAAQETQYF
J gene: TRBJ1-2; V gene: TRBV5-6; CDR3 protein: CASSLVGGSPNYGYTF
J gene: TRBJ1-2; V gene: TRBV20-1; CDR3 protein: CSARVGWTTETNYGYTF
J gene: TRBJ2-7; V gene: TRBV10-3; CDR3 protein: CAITWTGSYEQYF
J gene: TRBJ1-1; V gene: TRBV29-1; CDR3 protein: CSAAPDRSGGTEAFF
J gene: TRBJ1-1; V gene: TRBV12-3/TRBV12-4; CDR3 protein: CASSQGLYTEAFF
J gene: TRBJ1-4; V gene: TRBV7-2; CDR3 protein: CASSPSTGLRKLFF
J gene: TRBJ2-6; V gene: TRBV6-5; CDR3 protein: CASSSPGADVLTF
J gene: TRBJ1-4; V gene: TRBV7-2; CDR3 protein: CASSDSGVNEELFF
J gene: TRBJ1-6; V gene: TRBV15; CDR3 protein: CATSSYSRDRASYNSPLHF
J gene: TRBJ1-5; V gene: TRBV7-2; CDR3 protein: CASSLGGQDNQPQHF
J gene: TRBJ1-5; V gene: TRBV15; CDR3 protein: CATSKFDSNQPQHF
J gene: TRBJ1-2; V gene: TRBV19; CDR3 protein: CASSIADRNYGYTF
J gene: TRBJ1-2; V gene: TRBV6-5; CDR3 protein: CASSYSSAPQGGGYTF
J gene: TRBJ1-1; V gene: TRBV19; CDR3 protein: CASRNPGDTEAFF
J gene: TRBJ2-3; V gene: TRBV15; CDR3 protein: CATSRAEREWADTQYF
J gene: TRBJ2-5; V gene: TRBV5-6; CDR3 protein: CASSRGDIEETQYF
J gene: TRBJ2-5; V gene: TRBV19; CDR3 protein: CASSIRGTQYF
J gene: TRBJ1-1; V gene: TRBV20-1; CDR3 protein: CSARTGWNEAFF
J gene: TRBJ1-6; V gene: TRBV2; CDR3 protein: CASSEGQHNSPLHF
J gene: TRBJ1-6; V gene: TRBV7-2; CDR3 protein: CATLRTGPVRNNSPLHF
J gene: TRBJ1-1; V gene: TRBV30; CDR3 protein: CAWSLQGAEAFF
J gene: TRBJ1-5; V gene: TRBV12-3/TRBV12-4; CDR3 protein: CASREGQGGQPQHF
J gene: TRBJ1-5; V gene: TRBV27; CDR3 protein: CASSLSVRNQPQHF
J gene: TRBJ2-7; V gene: TRBV12-3/TRBV12-4; CDR3 protein: CASSLVGYYEQYF
J gene: TRBJ2-7; V gene: TRBV5-8; CDR3 protein: CASSLDPAGKSYEQYF
J gene: TRBJ1-5; V gene: TRBV6-2/TRBV6-3; CDR3 protein: CASSEERAQHF
J gene: .; V gene: TRBV24-1; CDR3 protein: CATSDGRTGVSDEQFF
J gene: TRBJ2-3; V gene: TRBV10-3; CDR3 protein: CAISEAVTQYF
J gene: TRBJ2-5; V gene: TRBV11-2; CDR3 protein: CASSRDRLSETQYF
J gene: TRBJ1-2; V gene: TRBV20-1; CDR3 protein: CSARVGTVGTGRYGYTF
J gene: TRBJ1-2; V gene: TRBV11-2; CDR3 protein: CASSPENGTF
J gene: TRBJ1-1; V gene: TRBV7-9; CDR3 protein: CASSTLTGGLQAFF
J gene: TRBJ2-6; V gene: TRBV6-6; CDR3 protein: CASSYSSGAGGDSGANVLTF
J gene: TRBJ1-5; V gene: TRBV6-5; CDR3 protein: CASARDWGNQPQHF